The 31 T cell receptor beta chains below were found in one sample sequenced in a study of T cell clonotyping in hematopoietic cell transplantation (dated by TCRdb to the early 2020s). Libraries were constructed by the immunoSEQ multiplex PCR assay. Held by TCRdb, this immuneACCESS table contains in-frame sequences only and omits some clones. Under half of the omission traces to an unresolved V gene where checked; the cause of the rest is unknown. The sample table records roughly 38,000 clones; 80% to 90% of these occur just once. Of the sample, approximately 2% falls within the top ten clones. Sequencing was carried out using peripheral blood mononuclear cells. The source is a woman aged 40 to 50 in good health. Some clones in this sample may be carry-over from other donors' samples.

This clone is a singleton in its sample. The chain recombines TRBV28 with TRBJ1-5; D gene unclear. Trimming cost V 6 bases and J 1 base, with 10 bases left between them. Germline-derived CDR1 and CDR2 are MDHEN and SYDVKM. The CDR3 spans 14 residues. CDR3 nucleotides: TGTGCCAGCAGACGCAGACTGAGCAATCAGCCCCAGCATTTT. This codes for CASRRRLSNQPQHF.

In its sample, this clone was seen a few times. This chain uses TRBV6-5 with TRBJ2-3; the D call may be TRBD1 or TRBD2 (6 bases each). Trimming stripped 6 bases from V and 5 bases from J, with 15 bases between. Per germline, CDR1 MNHEY and CDR2 SVGAGI. This CDR3 is built from 14 residues. CDR3 bases: TGTGCCAGCAGGGGGGGCAGGGGAGAAGATACGCAGTATTTT. Amino acid sequence: CASRGGRGEDTQYF.

The rearrangement joins TRBV4-1 to TRBJ1-4; 7 bases line up with TRBD1. Trimming removed 0 bases from V and 6 bases from J; junction bases left unmatched: 7. The CDR3 runs 16 residues. Germline CDR1 MGHRA, CDR2 YSYEKL. CDR3 region: CASSQDPTGSDEKLFF. The CDR3 coding sequence is TGCGCCAGCAGCCAAGACCCGACAGGGAGTGATGAAAAACTGTTTTTT.

The chain combines TRBV19 with TRBJ1-1, with unresolved D. Trimming took 3 bases from V and 5 from J, leaving 10 bases between them. Germline V gene sequence: CDR1 LNHDA, CDR2 SQIVND (reference sequence). The CDR3 totals 13 residues. CDR3 sequence (DNA): TGTGCCAGTAGTATTGCAAGGCAGACTGAAGCTTTCTTT. As protein: CASSIARQTEAFF. The entire variable domain, with the rest obtained from reference TRBV19 and TRBJ1-1, is as follows: DGGITQSPKYLFRKEGQNVTLSCEQNLNHDAMYWYRQDPGQGLRLIYYSQIVNDFQKGDIAEGYSVSREKKESFPLTVTSAQKNPTAFYLCASSIARQTEAFFGQGTRLTVV.

V is TRBV5-1 and J is TRBJ2-7; D unresolved. This CDR3 region has 14 residues. Germline V lookup: CDR1 SGHRS, CDR2 YFSETQ. Trimming stripped 0 bases from V and 1 base from J, with 8 bases between. This CDR3 reads CASSLEGDSYEQYF. CDR3 bases: TGCGCCAGCAGCTTGGAAGGCGATTCCTACGAGCAGTACTTC.

This sequence joins TRBV7-2 and TRBJ1-2; the D gene is possibly TRBD1 (5 bases). Trimming stripped 5 bases from V and 1 base from J, with 14 bases between. Germline CDR1 reads SGHTA; CDR2 reads FQGNSA. The CDR3 length is 15 residues. DNA of the CDR3: TGTGCCAGCAGCCTGACCCCGACAGATAACTATGGCTACACCTTC. It codes for CASSLTPTDNYGYTF.

This clone occurred a few times. V is TRBV9 and J is TRBJ2-2; D is uncertain. Per the germline V gene, CDR1 is SGDLS and CDR2 is YYNGEE. With 3 bases removed from V and 8 bases from J, the gap between germline ends came to 8 bases. This CDR3 has 12 amino acids. The CDR3 DNA sequence: TGTGCCAGCAGCGAGAGGTTGGGGGAGCTGTTTTTT. This gives the protein CASSERLGELFF.

This clone has a handful of counts. The genes are TRBV7-3 and TRBJ2-2, with TRBD2 matching 7 bases. The CDR3 totals 15 residues. V dropped 5 bases and J dropped 5; count of bases not matched to a gene: 8. Germline V gene sequence: CDR1 SGHTA, CDR2 FQGTGA. The CDR3 DNA is TGTGCCAGCAGCCAGAGACTAGCTGGGACCGGGGAGCTGTTTTTT. As protein: CASSQRLAGTGELFF. The variable domain in full, completed from reference TRBV7-3 and TRBJ2-2, reads GAGVSQTPSNKVTEKGKYVELRCDPISGHTALYWYRQSLGQGPEFLIYFQGTGAADDSGLPNDRFFAVRPEGSVSTLKIQRTERGDSAVYLCASSQRLAGTGELFFGEGSRLTVL.

The chain recombines TRBV5-1 with TRBJ1-1; D is perhaps TRBD1 (6 bases). Trimming took off 4 bases at V and 1 base at J, with 11 bases between the two ends. The germline gives CDR1 SGHRS, CDR2 YFSETQ. The CDR3 totals 14 residues. This chain's CDR3 is CASSPGHSNTEAFF. Written as DNA, the CDR3 is TGCGCCAGCAGCCCGGGACACTCGAACACTGAAGCTTTCTTT.

The V call is TRBV6-1, the J call TRBJ1-2; D is uncertain. The germline V gene has CDR1 MNHNS and CDR2 SASEGT. The V end lost 6 bases, the J end lost 2 bases, and 10 bases lay between the germline ends. There are 13 residues in the CDR3. The CDR3 bases are TGTGCCAGCAGACTAACACAAAACTATGGCTACACCTTC. This sequence encodes CASRLTQNYGYTF.

This chain uses TRBV6-5 with TRBJ2-1, with D perhaps matching TRBD2 (6 bases). Trimming removed 5 bases from V and 7 bases from J, with 15 bases in between. Germline loops: CDR1 MNHEY, CDR2 SVGAGI. The CDR3 runs 14 residues. The CDR3 loop is CASSGTLGTNEQFF. The CDR3 nucleotides read TGTGCCAGCAGTGGGACCTTAGGGACTAATGAGCAGTTCTTC.

This clone appeared a few times. The V gene is TRBV4-2, the J gene TRBJ1-4; TRBD1 agrees at 10 bases. V dropped 1 base and J dropped 0; count of bases not matched to a gene: 5. Germline V lookup: CDR1 LGHNA, CDR2 YNFKEQ. This CDR3 region has 18 residues. CDR3 bases: TGTGCCAGCAGCCAAGGGACAGGGGGTTGGGCAACTAATGAAAAACTGTTTTTT. Translation: CASSQGTGGWATNEKLFF.

In its sample, this clone was seen once. The chain combines TRBV2 with TRBJ2-5; D not certain. Germline-derived CDR1 and CDR2 are SNHLY and FYNNEI. This CDR3 region has 15 residues. Trimming left V 1 base short and J 2 bases short, with 11 bases between. The CDR3 nucleotides read TGTGCCAGCAGTGAAGAGGTGGCAGGTCAAGAGACCCAGTACTTC. Translated, it gives CASSEEVAGQETQYF.

The chain links TRBV27 to TRBJ2-1, with 9 bases identical to TRBD1. Germline V gene data show CDR1 as MNHEY and CDR2 as SMNVEV (reference sequence). The J segment lost 7 bases and the V segment lost 5 bases, leaving 3 bases of the junction unmatched. This CDR3 spans 13 amino acids. The CDR3 nucleotides read TGTGCCAGCAGTCGGGACAGGGATAATGAGCAGTTCTTC. This sequence encodes CASSRDRDNEQFF.

As concerns this clone: Because the CDR3's place on the DNA is in doubt, the DNA is left out and the CDR3 is given as listed by TCRdb. This chain links TRBV4-1 with TRBJ1-5. The CDR3 is 13 amino acids in total, end residues counted. CDR1 is MGHRA and CDR2 is YSYEKL in the germline V gene. CDR3 residues: CASSQVGSGIEHF.

The rearrangement links TRBV11-3 to TRBJ2-2; TRBD2 might be the D (6 bases). The CDR3 extends over 13 amino acids. Germline values: CDR1 SGHNT, CDR2 YENEEA. The V gene lost 6 bases and the J gene lost 6 bases, with 11 bases spanning the gap. The chain's CDR3 is CASSSGLPGELFF. The CDR3 DNA reads TGTGCCAGCAGTTCTGGACTACCCGGGGAGCTGTTTTTT.

This CDR3 is CASSLRDRATPRYGYTF. The CDR3 DNA follows: TGTGCCAGCAGCTTAAGGGACAGGGCCACCCCACGGTATGGCTACACCTTC. The chain recombines TRBV11-2 with TRBJ1-2; 9 bases align to TRBD1. This CDR3 region has 17 residues. Germline V CDR1 and CDR2: SGHAT, FQNNGV. The V gene end was trimmed by 2 bases and the J gene end by 5 bases; junction bases not matched to a gene: 12.

This chain connects TRBV5-8 to TRBJ2-7, with D hard to call. The CDR3 sequence is 14 residues long. Germline V gene lookup returns CDR1 SGHTS and CDR2 YDEGEE. Trimming removed 4 bases from V and 1 base from J, with 12 bases in between. CDR3 in amino acids: CASSPATDSYEQYF. The CDR3 bases are TGTGCCAGCAGCCCGGCTACGGATTCCTACGAGCAGTACTTC.

This clone was detected only once. This sequence joins TRBV5-1 and TRBJ2-3; 12 bases align to TRBD2. Germline-derived CDR1 and CDR2 are SGHRS and YFSETQ. CDR3 length: 15 amino acids. V trimming: 3 bases; J trimming: 4 bases; junction bases outside the gene matches: 3. CDR3 region: CASSWTSGTPDTQYF. In nucleotides, the CDR3 is TGCGCCAGCAGCTGGACTAGCGGGACGCCAGATACGCAGTATTTT.

This chain joins TRBV5-1 and TRBJ2-7; D gene unclear. This CDR3 spans 14 amino acids. CDR1 is SGHRS and CDR2 is YFSETQ in the germline V gene. Trimming shortened V by 0 bases and J by 5 bases, and 12 bases separated the two germline ends. The CDR3 sequence is CASSLDVGIDEQYF. The CDR3, as DNA: TGCGCCAGCAGCTTGGATGTAGGTATCGACGAGCAGTACTTC. The entire variable domain, with the rest obtained from reference TRBV5-1 and TRBJ2-7, is as follows: KAGVTQTPRYLIKTRGQQVTLSCSPISGHRSVSWYQQTPGQGLQFLFEYFSETQRNKGNFPGRFSGRQFSNSRSEMNVSTLELGDSALYLCASSLDVGIDEQYFGPGTRLTVT.

J is TRBJ1-4 and V is TRBV5-6; 7 nucleotides line up with TRBD1. This CDR3 is 15 amino acids long. The J segment lost 0 bases and the V segment lost 7 bases, leaving 6 bases of the junction unmatched. The germline gives CDR1 SGHDT, CDR2 YYEEEE. The CDR3 DNA is TGTGCCAGCGCAGGGAGGGGGCCAACTAATGAAAAACTGTTTTTT. Protein: CASAGRGPTNEKLFF.

CDR3 loop: CASRGDRGREKLFF. CDR3 in DNA: TGTGCCAGCAGGGGGGACAGGGGGCGTGAAAAACTGTTTTTT. V gene TRBV2 combines with J gene TRBJ1-4; TRBD1 agrees at 12 bases. V lost 6 bases to trimming and J lost 7 bases; unmatched junction nucleotides: 3. The CDR3 runs 14 residues. Looked up from germline, CDR1 is SNHLY and CDR2 is FYNNEI.

V and J are TRBV7-2 and TRBJ1-5; weak D call: TRBD1 (5 bases). This CDR3 region has 15 residues. Between the trimmed V and J ends, which lost 2 bases and 7 bases, there was a span of 15 bases. Germline V gene lookup returns CDR1 SGHTA and CDR2 FQGNSA. The CDR3 DNA is TGTGCCAGCAGCTTAATGGCCGGGGCGGGACAGCCCCAGCATTTT. It encodes CASSLMAGAGQPQHF.

This clone showed up just a few times. The gene calls are TRBV28 and TRBJ1-2; 8 bases line up with TRBD1. The junction had 0 bases not matched to a gene; V was cut back by 5 bases and J by 4 bases. CDR3 size: 12 residues. Germline V gene lookup returns CDR1 MDHEN and CDR2 SYDVKM. For the CDR3, the DNA is TGTGCCAGCAGTGACAGGGGCTATGGCTACACCTTC. Residues: CASSDRGYGYTF.

The chain is built from TRBV28 and TRBJ1-2, with D unclear. The CDR3 is 13 residues long. Germline V gene sequence: CDR1 MDHEN, CDR2 SYDVKM. Trimming removed 3 bases from V and 7 bases from J, with 12 bases in between. The CDR3 bases are TGTGCCAGCAGTTTGACCAGTCGAGGTGGCTACACCTTC. It codes for CASSLTSRGGYTF.

V is TRBV6-5 and J is TRBJ1-2; tentative D call: TRBD1 (5 bases). This CDR3 region has 15 residues. V was cut by 6 bases and J by 8 bases, with 22 bases left in between. CDR1 is MNHEY and CDR2 is SVGAGI in the germline V gene. CDR3 sequence reads: CASRDRDGLLRGYTF. CDR3 nucleotide sequence: TGTGCCAGCAGGGACCGGGACGGTCTTCTTAGGGGCTACACCTTC.

This clone was seen more than once but under ten times. This chain uses TRBV10-3 with TRBJ1-1; a weak D match, TRBD1 (6 bases). Trimming stripped 0 bases from V and 0 bases from J, with 8 bases between. The CDR3 runs 15 residues. Germline lookup yields CDR1 ENHRY and CDR2 SYGVKD. CDR3 DNA: TGTGCCATCAGTGAGTCTCAGGGGATGAACACTGAAGCTTTCTTT. Translated, it gives CAISESQGMNTEAFF.

The chain couples TRBV30 to TRBJ2-3, with no clear D. Trimming pared 3 bases from V and 5 bases from J, leaving 6 bases between. CDR3 length equals 11 residues. The germline CDR1 and CDR2 sequences are GTSNPN and SVGIG (reference sequence). CDR3 protein: CAWSVIDTQYF. As DNA, the CDR3 is TGTGCCTGGAGCGTTATAGATACGCAGTATTTT.

This sequence joins TRBV4-2 and TRBJ2-3; D is possibly TRBD1 (5 bases). Germline CDR1 is LGHNA and CDR2 is YNFKEQ. The CDR3 consists of 16 residues. V dropped 0 bases and J dropped 4 bases, with 14 bases sitting between them. DNA of the CDR3: TGTGCCAGCAGCCAAGATCTAGGGGCCCTGGCAGATACGCAGTATTTT. Translating it yields CASSQDLGALADTQYF.

The gene calls are TRBV6-6 and TRBJ2-5, with D possibly being TRBD2 (5 bases). Trimming left V 6 bases short and J 4 bases short, with 9 bases between. The CDR3 extends over 12 amino acids. Germline lookup yields CDR1 MNHNY and CDR2 SVGAGI (reference sequence). The CDR3 here is CASSRSGETQYF. The CDR3 bases are TGTGCCAGCAGCCGCAGCGGAGAGACCCAGTACTTC.

This sequence joins TRBV6-5 and TRBJ1-1; 9 bases fit TRBD1. The CDR3 is made up of 14 amino acids. Trimming at V came to 6 bases and at J to 5 bases, leaving 7 bases not matched to a gene. Per the germline V gene, CDR1 is MNHEY and CDR2 is SVGAGI. CDR3 sequence reads: CASSLQGAWTEAFF. CDR3 nucleotides: TGTGCCAGCAGCCTACAGGGGGCTTGGACTGAAGCTTTCTTT.